This T cell receptor (beta chain) was captured by sequencing in a study of OX40 agonist ivuxolimab in advanced cancers. As for the study in general: A partial response was reached by three patients: one with hepatocellular carcinoma and two with cutaneous melanoma.

The V and J ends lost 5 bases and 0 bases respectively, with 14 bases between them. The germline V gene encodes CDR1 SGHTA and CDR2 FQGNSA. This CDR3 comprises 16 residues. The table came from immunoSEQ multiplex PCR; TCRdb's copy has only in-frame clones and leaves some out. The sample contains 99,000 or so clones, 94% of which appear only once. The genes are TRBV7-2 and TRBJ1-3; tentatively, D is TRBD1 (6 bases). The TCR sequence derives from an adult with an advanced solid tumor such as melanoma, head and neck, liver or kidney cancer. The source material was CD4+ or CD8+ T cells sorted from blood, sampled in a trial of the OX40 agonist ivuxolimab. The DNA of the CDR3 is TGTGCCAGCAGCGTTACAGGGATTTCCTCTGGAAACACCATATATTTT. It specifies CASSVTGISSGNTIYF.